A selection of T cell receptor beta chains follows, all from one sample in a study of OX40 agonist ivuxolimab in advanced cancers. TCRdb keeps only in-frame clones here, not all; method: immunoSEQ multiplex PCR. This table has 15,000 to 20,000 clones, 84% appearing once. This sample comprised CD4+ or CD8+ T cells sorted from blood, obtained in a trial of the OX40 agonist ivuxolimab. The receptors derive from an adult with an advanced solid tumor such as melanoma, head and neck, liver or kidney cancer. The CDR3 runs from the conserved cysteine through the conserved F or W.

j_call: TRBJ2-7; v_call: TRBV7-8; cdr3_aa: CASSGGTLYEQYF
j_call: TRBJ2-7; v_call: TRBV9; cdr3_aa: CASSVARDRNYEQYF
j_call: TRBJ2-7; v_call: TRBV5-1; cdr3_aa: CASSLAGLNYEQYF
j_call: TRBJ1-2; v_call: TRBV7-3; cdr3_aa: CASSSTGQGPGYTF
j_call: TRBJ2-3; v_call: TRBV30; cdr3_aa: CAWSTKRGSGSDTQYF
j_call: TRBJ2-1; v_call: TRBV29-1; cdr3_aa: CSVDGGGPSEQFF
j_call: TRBJ2-4; v_call: TRBV6-5; cdr3_aa: CASRAGPKNIQYF
j_call: TRBJ1-5; v_call: TRBV5-1; cdr3_aa: CASSLNANTNQPQHF
j_call: TRBJ2-1; v_call: TRBV6-1; cdr3_aa: CASSRSGGASNEQFF
j_call: TRBJ1-5; v_call: TRBV7-9; cdr3_aa: CASSLGDQPQHF
j_call: TRBJ1-4; v_call: TRBV19; cdr3_aa: CASRSTGRKNEKLFF
j_call: TRBJ2-7; v_call: TRBV6-5; cdr3_aa: CASPTGDYEQYF
j_call: TRBJ2-5; v_call: TRBV6-1; cdr3_aa: CASSEQGSRQQETQYF
j_call: TRBJ2-3; v_call: TRBV7-6; cdr3_aa: CASSLGGRGRDTQYF
j_call: TRBJ2-7; v_call: TRBV11-2; cdr3_aa: CASLAGVYEQYF
j_call: TRBJ1-2; v_call: TRBV5-1; cdr3_aa: CASSLVGTGNYGYTF
j_call: TRBJ1-3; v_call: TRBV9; cdr3_aa: CASSPMGTDYSGNTIYF
j_call: TRBJ2-1; v_call: TRBV5-6; cdr3_aa: CASSLGSLVYNEQFF
j_call: TRBJ1-1; v_call: TRBV29-1; cdr3_aa: CSVTTGQGATEAFF
j_call: TRBJ2-7; v_call: TRBV29-1; cdr3_aa: CSAFGWGHYSYEQYF
j_call: TRBJ2-1; v_call: TRBV14; cdr3_aa: CASSQAGLPGRGGSYNEQFF
j_call: TRBJ2-2; v_call: TRBV14; cdr3_aa: CASSQEALAITGELFF
j_call: TRBJ2-1; v_call: TRBV27; cdr3_aa: CASSQTSGSYNEQFF
j_call: TRBJ2-1; v_call: TRBV29-1; cdr3_aa: CSVRRGGDNEQFF
j_call: TRBJ2-1; v_call: TRBV29-1; cdr3_aa: CSVNSNNEQFF
j_call: TRBJ2-2; v_call: TRBV5-4; cdr3_aa: CASSQDHPPIVGTGELFF
j_call: TRBJ2-2; v_call: TRBV16; cdr3_aa: CASSPQQATGELFF